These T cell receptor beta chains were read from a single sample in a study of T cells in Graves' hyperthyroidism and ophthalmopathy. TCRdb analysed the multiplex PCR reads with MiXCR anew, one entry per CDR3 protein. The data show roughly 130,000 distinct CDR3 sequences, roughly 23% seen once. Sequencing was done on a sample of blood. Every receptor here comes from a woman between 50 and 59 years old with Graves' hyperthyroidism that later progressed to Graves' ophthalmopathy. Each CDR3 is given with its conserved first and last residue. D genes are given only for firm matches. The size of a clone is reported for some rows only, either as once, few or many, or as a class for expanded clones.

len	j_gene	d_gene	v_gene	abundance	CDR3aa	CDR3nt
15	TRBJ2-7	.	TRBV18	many	CASSVSAGAPYEQYF	TGTGCCAGCTCAGTCTCGGCGGGGGCCCCCTACGAGCAGTACTTC
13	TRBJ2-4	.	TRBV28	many	CASSLSGVGIQYF	TGTGCCAGCAGTTTGAGTGGTGTCGGCATTCAGTACTTC
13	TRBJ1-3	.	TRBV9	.	CASSVVIWGRIYF	TGTGCCAGCAGCGTAGTTATTTGGGGACGGATATATTTT
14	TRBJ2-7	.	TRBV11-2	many	CASSLAAHRYEQYF	TGTGCCAGCAGCTTAGCGGCACACCGCTACGAGCAGTACTTC
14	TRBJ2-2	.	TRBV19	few	CASSIQGPGGELFF	TGTGCCAGTAGTATCCAGGGTCCCGGCGGGGAGCTGTTTTTT
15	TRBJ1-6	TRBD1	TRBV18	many	CASSQLGQGASPLHF	TGTGCCAGCTCACAACTGGGACAGGGGGCTTCACCCCTCCACTTT
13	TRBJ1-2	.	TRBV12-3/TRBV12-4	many	CASGIPGTEGYTF	TGTGCCAGCGGAATACCCGGGACCGAAGGCTACACCTTC
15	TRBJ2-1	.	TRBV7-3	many	CASTPNKGAGNEQFF	TGTGCCAGCACCCCAAACAAGGGGGCGGGGAATGAGCAGTTCTTC
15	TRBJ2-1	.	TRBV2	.	CASSEAGTFGNEQFF	TGTGCCAGCAGTGAAGCTGGGACTTTCGGCAATGAGCAGTTCTTC
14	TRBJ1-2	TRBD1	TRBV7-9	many	CASSLEGALSGYTF	TGTGCCAGCAGCTTAGAGGGGGCCTTAAGTGGCTACACCTTC
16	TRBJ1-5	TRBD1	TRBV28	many	CASSPPTGTGAQPQHF	TGTGCCAGCAGCCCACCTACCGGGACAGGGGCCCAGCCCCAGCATTTT
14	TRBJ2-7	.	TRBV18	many	CASSPFGADYEQYF	TGTGCCAGCTCACCATTTGGGGCAGACTACGAGCAGTACTTC
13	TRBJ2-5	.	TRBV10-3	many	CAISERIQETQYF	TGTGCCATCAGTGAACGGATACAAGAGACCCAGTACTTC
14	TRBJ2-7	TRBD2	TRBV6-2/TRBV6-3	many	CASRGLAGSYEQYF	TGTGCCAGCAGAGGACTAGCGGGGTCCTACGAGCAGTACTTC
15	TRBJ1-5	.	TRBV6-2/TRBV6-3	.	CASSTRSGGNQPQHF	TGTGCCAGCAGTACCCGGAGCGGCGGGAATCAGCCCCAGCATTTT
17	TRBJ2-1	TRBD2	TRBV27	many	CASSLGLAESSYNEQFF	TGTGCCAGCAGCCTCGGACTAGCGGAGAGCTCCTACAATGAGCAGTTCTTC